The rows below give T cell receptor beta chains drawn from one sample of a study of OX40 agonist ivuxolimab in advanced cancers. The method was immunoSEQ multiplex PCR; TCRdb's version includes in-frame clones alone and lacks a portion of them. Found here are 60,000 to 75,000 clones, more than 70% of them singletons; the top ten hold 5.2%. The sample consisted of CD4+ or CD8+ T cells sorted from blood, taken in a trial of the OX40 agonist ivuxolimab. These receptors all stem from an adult with an advanced solid tumor such as melanoma, head and neck, liver or kidney cancer. Both conserved end residues are part of each CDR3. The D gene is left open where the match is weak.

TRBD1,TRBV10-3,TRBJ1-3,TGTGCCATCCCCGAAAGGGGCAGGGGGAAGTCTGGAAACACCATATATTTT,CAIPERGRGKSGNTIYF
.,TRBV4-2,TRBJ2-1,TGTGCCAGCAGCCAAGAAGTCTCGGGGAATGAGCAGTTCTTC,CASSQEVSGNEQFF
TRBD1,TRBV11-2,TRBJ2-2,TGTGCCAGCAGCTCAATCAAGGACAGGGCCGCATCCGGGGAGCTGTTTTTT,CASSSIKDRAASGELFF
.,TRBV5-6,TRBJ2-6,TGTGCCAGCAGCTTAACCAGGGACTCTGGGGCCAACGTCCTGACTTTC,CASSLTRDSGANVLTF
.,TRBV6-5,TRBJ1-2,TGTGCCAGCCGCGGCTCTAACTATGGCTACACCTTC,CASRGSNYGYTF
.,TRBV6-1,TRBJ2-5,TGTGCCAGCAGTGTATCAGGGAATACCCAGTACTTC,CASSVSGNTQYF
.,TRBV5-4,TRBJ2-6,TGTGCCAGCAGCCCCTCGAGCTCTGGGGCCAACGTCCTGACTTTC,CASSPSSSGANVLTF
TRBD2,TRBV10-1,TRBJ2-1,TGCGCCAGCAGTAAAACCGGGACTAGCAAGTCTACCAATGAGCAGTTCTTC,CASSKTGTSKSTNEQFF
.,TRBV7-8,TRBJ2-2,TGTGCCAGCAGCACCAGTCAGAACACCGGGGAGCTGTTTTTT,CASSTSQNTGELFF
.,TRBV12-5,TRBJ1-3,TGTGCTAGTGGTTCCTCGGGAGGACCTGGAAACACCATATATTTT,CASGSSGGPGNTIYF
TRBD2,TRBV5-5,TRBJ2-1,TGTGCCAGCAGCTTTTTAGCGGGAGGGTCCAATGAGCAGTTCTTC,CASSFLAGGSNEQFF
.,TRBV4-1,TRBJ2-7,TGCGCCAGCAGCCTATATTGGCAAAACCCCTACGAGCAGTACTTC,CASSLYWQNPYEQYF
.,TRBV15,TRBJ2-7,TGTGCCACCAGCAGGGGGGAGGACAGCGACGAGCAGTACTTC,CATSRGEDSDEQYF
TRBD2,TRBV30,TRBJ2-1,TGTGCCTGGAGCCACCCCGGGACTAAGCAGTTCTTC,CAWSHPGTKQFF
.,TRBV19,TRBJ1-6,TGTGCCAGTAGTGGGGGACGCGGGACTTCACCCCTCCACTTT,CASSGGRGTSPLHF
TRBD1,TRBV30,TRBJ2-5,TGTGCCTGGAGTGTAGCGGCAGGGGGCTTACGAGAGACCCAGTACTTC,CAWSVAAGGLRETQYF